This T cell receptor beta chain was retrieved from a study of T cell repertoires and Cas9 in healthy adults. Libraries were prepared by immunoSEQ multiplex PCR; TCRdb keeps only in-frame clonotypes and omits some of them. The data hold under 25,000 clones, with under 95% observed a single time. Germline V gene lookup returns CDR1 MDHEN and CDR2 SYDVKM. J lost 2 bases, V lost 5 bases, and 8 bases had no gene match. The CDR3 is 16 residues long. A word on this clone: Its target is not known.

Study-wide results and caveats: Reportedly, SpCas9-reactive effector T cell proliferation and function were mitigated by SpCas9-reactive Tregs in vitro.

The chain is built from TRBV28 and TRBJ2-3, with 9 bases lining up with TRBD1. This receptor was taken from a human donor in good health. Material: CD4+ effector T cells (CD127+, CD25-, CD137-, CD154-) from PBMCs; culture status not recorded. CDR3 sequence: CASSHETGGITDTQYF. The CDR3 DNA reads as TGTGCCAGCAGTCACGAGACAGGGGGGATCACAGATACGCAGTATTTT.